This T cell receptor (beta chain) is drawn from a study of T cell repertoires in cytomegalovirus infection. About this clonotype itself: The antigen is unknown.

Regarding the study as a whole: HLA-C-restricted CMV clonotypes gave the most frequent clonotype in two of eight donors.

TCRdb processed the reads anew with MiXCR; each CDR3 protein has one entry. The sample has 100,000 to 150,000 distinct CDR3 sequences, around 30% seen once. The sample was CD8+ T cells from cultured PBMCs, taken from culture after CMV antigen stimulation. This clonotype was sampled from a human donor in good health (CMV status not recorded). Some clones in this sample may be carry-over from other donors' samples.

The CDR3 protein is CASSQDLAGANGNTIYF. In DNA form, the CDR3 reads TGCGCCAGCAGCCAAGATTTGGCAGGGGCAAATGGAAACACCATATATTTT. The chain joins TRBV4-3 to TRBJ1-3; possible D gene TRBD1, 6 bases. Trimming took off 0 bases at V and 3 bases at J, with 15 bases between the two ends. The length of the CDR3 is 17 residues. Germline V lookup: CDR1 LGHNA, CDR2 YSLEER.